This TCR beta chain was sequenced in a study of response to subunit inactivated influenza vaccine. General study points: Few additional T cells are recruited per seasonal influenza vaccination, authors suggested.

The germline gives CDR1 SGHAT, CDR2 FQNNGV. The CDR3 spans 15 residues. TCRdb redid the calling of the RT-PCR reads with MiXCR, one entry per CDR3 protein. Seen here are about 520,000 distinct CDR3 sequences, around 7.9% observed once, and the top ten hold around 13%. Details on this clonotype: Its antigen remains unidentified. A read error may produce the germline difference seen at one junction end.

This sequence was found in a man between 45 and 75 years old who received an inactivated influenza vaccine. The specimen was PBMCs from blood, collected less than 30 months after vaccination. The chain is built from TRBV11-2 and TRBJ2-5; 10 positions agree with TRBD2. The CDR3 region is CASSFSGGPGESQYF. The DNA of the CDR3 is TGTGCCAGCAGCTTTAGCGGGGGGCCGGGAGAGTCCCAGTACTTC.